The clone carrying this T cell receptor beta chain was recorded only once. Antigen: not known. The data were produced by immunoSEQ multiplex PCR, yet TCRdb's version contains in-frame clones alone and is incomplete. The sample consists of approximately 30,000 clones, around 72% of them appearing once. These data are taken from a study of T cells in tumors after PD-1 blockade. About the study: Peripheral blood samples averaged approximately 35,000 unique clonotypes and about 110,000 templates. Whole-study findings and limits: Blood contained roughly 43% of the tumor's TCR clonotypes.

The CDR3 is 15 residues long. V trimming: 4 bases; J trimming: 0 bases; junction bases outside the gene matches: 6. Germline V lookup: CDR1 KGHSH, CDR2 LQKENI. Template: tumor biopsy or peripheral blood genomic DNA, about 550-6,500 ng per sample. This chain joins TRBV18 and TRBJ2-7, with TRBD2 matching over 7 bases. The sample was PBMCs, taken after anti-PD-1 treatment. This TCR came from a human donor with basal cell carcinoma. DNA for the CDR3: TGTGCCAGCTCACTATACGGGGGGAACTCCTACGAGCAGTACTTC. Translation: CASSLYGGNSYEQYF.